This T cell receptor (beta chain) was observed in a study of blood T cell repertoires in COVID-19. The wider study: PBMCs, B-cell-depleted T cells, or T cells were the source of the cDNA or gDNA that made up the material.

Clones were read by immunoSEQ multiplex PCR, and TCRdb kept only the in-frame ones, dropping some. The sample records approximately 220,000 clones, 81% being singletons. The CDR3 length is 13 residues. CDR1 is SGHDT and CDR2 is YYEEEE in the germline V gene. V dropped 4 bases and J dropped 2; count of bases not matched to a gene: 2. Sequencing was performed on peripheral blood. V is TRBV5-6 and J is TRBJ2-5; the match to TRBD1 covers 7 bases. This sequence was found in a woman aged 80 or over with acute or convalescent COVID-19. The CDR3: CASSTGQQETQYF. The CDR3, as DNA: TGTGCCAGCAGCACGGGACAGCAAGAGACCCAGTACTTC.